The TCR beta chain described here comes from a study of shared clonotypes between healthy human individuals. General study points: Few donors limited the genetic and exposure-history diversity represented.

Remarks on this clone: No antigen is known for it.

V was trimmed by 6 bases and J by 9 bases, leaving 15 bases between them. From germline, CDR1 is SGHTA and CDR2 FQGNSA. This CDR3 has 13 amino acids. Data came from immunoSEQ multiplex PCR; TCRdb stores just in-frame clones and leaves some out. The sample consists of millions of clones, roughly 93% of them appearing once. The source is a man younger than 35 in good health. Some clones in this sample may be carry-over from other donors' samples. Sequenced: naive CD4+ T cells from PBMCs. Specified subset: CD45RA+ positively selected. This chain connects TRBV7-2 to TRBJ2-1; weak D call: TRBD1 (6 bases). The CDR3 sequence is CASSTTGSGEQFF. The DNA of the CDR3 is TGTGCCAGCAGTACTACAGGGTCAGGTGAGCAGTTCTTC.